These 15 T cell receptor beta chains share one sample of origin, sequenced in a study of blood T cells in healthy people across ages. Combining a sample-barcoded 5' primer with a J-beta primer mix, a second PCR ran for about 7 to 12 cycles. A single record per CDR3 protein comes from TCRdb applying MiXCR to the 5' RACE reads. The sample lists roughly 680,000 distinct CDR3 sequences, 45% to 50% occurring once. Sequencing input: blood. These receptors all come from an older woman in good health.

This clonotype occurred once. The genes are TRBV2 and TRBJ2-5, with 8 positions matching TRBD1. The V gene end was trimmed by 2 bases and the J gene end by 11 bases; junction bases not matched to a gene: 13. In germline, CDR1 is SNHLY, CDR2 FYNNEI. The CDR3 extends over 15 amino acids. As DNA, the CDR3 is TGTGCCAGCAGTGAAAACAGGGGGTCTTGGAATGAGCAGTACTTC. It specifies CASSENRGSWNEQYF. The whole variable domain, remainder taken from reference TRBV2 and TRBJ2-5, is EPEVTQTPSHQVTQMGQEVILRCVPISNHLYFYWYRQILGQKVEFLVSFYNNEISEKSEIFDDQFSVERPDGSNFTLKIRSTKLEDSAMYFCASSENRGSWNEQYFGPGTRLLVL.

The gene calls are TRBV24-1 and TRBJ2-5, with D possibly matching TRBD1 (6 bases). The assigned J gene may be wrong: the sequence end matches TRBJ2-7 better. The germline CDR1 and CDR2 sequences are KGHDR and SFDVKD. The CDR3 contains 13 residues. In nucleotides, the CDR3 is TGTGCCACCCAGGGGTGGGATACCTACGAGCAGTACTTC. Translation gives CATQGWDTYEQYF.

This clonotype was recorded a few times. The CDR3 loop reads CASSVTGLAGFNEQFF. The CDR3 DNA is TGTGCCAGCAGCGTAACCGGGCTAGCGGGTTTTAATGAGCAGTTCTTC. The V gene is TRBV9, the J gene TRBJ2-1; 8 nucleotides agree with TRBD2. The CDR3 is 16 residues long. CDR1 and CDR2 (germline): SGDLS, YYNGEE. V gave up 1 base and J gave up 7 bases; unmatched junction bases: 10.

The CDR3 loop reads CASSQDRRTVYETQYF. For the CDR3, the DNA is TGTGCCAGCAGCCAAGATAGAAGGACAGTCTATGAGACCCAGTACTTC. The V gene is TRBV14, the J gene TRBJ2-5, with D possibly matching TRBD1 (6 bases). CDR1 and CDR2 from the germline V gene are SGHDN and FVKESK. V was trimmed by 0 bases and J by 5 bases, leaving 16 bases between them. CDR3 length: 16 amino acids.

This chain connects TRBV9 to TRBJ2-7; perhaps TRBD2 as D (6 bases). CDR1 is SGDLS and CDR2 is YYNGEE in the germline V gene. Trimming took off 10 bases at V and 0 bases at J, with 26 bases between the two ends. The CDR3 has 17 amino acids. The CDR3 reads CARCGGEGLTPSYEQYF. The CDR3 nucleotides read TGTGCCCGTTGTGGGGGAGAGGGACTGACCCCCTCCTACGAGCAGTACTTC.

This clonotype came up many times. The chain is built from TRBV29-1 and TRBJ2-5; D tentatively reads TRBD1 or TRBD2 (5 bases each). Trimming pared 6 bases from V and 3 bases from J, leaving 11 bases between. This CDR3 spans 12 amino acids. CDR1 is SQVTM, CDR2 ANQGSEA, per germline. Written as DNA, the CDR3 is TGCAGCGTCGGGGCCCATAAAGAGACCCAGTACTTC. It codes for CSVGAHKETQYF.

Only one count was recorded for this clonotype. The V and J genes are TRBV7-2 and TRBJ2-7, with D unresolved. The V gene's germline CDR1 is SGHTA and CDR2 FQGNSA. The CDR3 extends over 13 amino acids. V lost 5 bases and J 4 bases, leaving 12 bases between the germline ends. Here the CDR3 DNA reads TGTGCCAGCAGCGTCCGCGGCGGTTACGAGCAGTACTTC. It codes for CASSVRGGYEQYF.

The chain links TRBV28 to TRBJ2-7; D call uncertain. From germline, CDR1 is MDHEN and CDR2 SYDVKM. This CDR3 is 12 amino acids long. The V end lost 6 bases, the J end lost 3 bases, and 9 bases lay between the germline ends. The CDR3 loop reads CASSAGFYEQYF. In DNA form, the CDR3 reads TGTGCCAGCAGCGCAGGCTTCTACGAGCAGTACTTC. Filled out from reference TRBV28 and TRBJ2-7, the complete variable domain reads DVKVTQSSRYLVKRTGEKVFLECVQDMDHENMFWYRQDPGLGLRLIYFSYDVKMKEKGDIPEGYSVSREKKERFSLILESASTNQTSMYLCASSAGFYEQYFGPGTRLTVT.

The rearrangement uses TRBV29-1 and TRBJ2-7, with D perhaps matching TRBD2 (5 bases). The germline gives CDR1 SQVTM, CDR2 ANQGSEA. V gave up 7 bases and J gave up 2 bases, with 15 bases separating them. This CDR3 is built from 13 residues. CDR3 bases: TGCAGCGCGGACTTTGCCCCTACCTACGAGCAGTACTTC. Amino acids: CSADFAPTYEQYF.

This clonotype occurred a few times. J is TRBJ2-7 and V is TRBV20-1; 9 bases are shared with TRBD1. This CDR3 has 13 residues. Germline assignment: CDR1 DFQATT and CDR2 SNEGSKA (reference sequence). V shed 7 bases, J shed 4 bases, and the junction held 8 bases outside the gene matches. In DNA, the CDR3 is TGCAGTGTCACGACAGGGGGTGGGTACGAGCAGTACTTC. Its translation: CSVTTGGGYEQYF.

This sequence joins TRBV6-6 and TRBJ2-1; D tentatively reads TRBD1 or TRBD2 (5 bases each). Germline V gives CDR1 MNHNY, CDR2 SVGAGI (reference sequence). The V gene lost 6 bases and the J gene lost 0 bases, with 9 bases spanning the gap. The length of the CDR3 is 14 residues. The CDR3 region is CASSRGRSYNEQFF. For the CDR3, the DNA is TGTGCCAGCAGCCGGGGCCGCTCCTACAATGAGCAGTTCTTC.

This chain links TRBV24-1 with TRBJ1-1; TRBD1 is a possible D gene (5 bases). Trimming shortened V by 6 bases and J by 5 bases, and 15 bases separated the two germline ends. Germline assignment: CDR1 KGHDR and CDR2 SFDVKD. The CDR3 has 14 amino acids. CDR3 nucleotide sequence: TGTGCCACCAGTATGGGGCGAGGGAAAACTGAAGCTTTCTTT. This encodes CATSMGRGKTEAFF.

This clonotype has a handful of counts. For the CDR3, the DNA is TGTGCCATCAGTGAGGAGACTAGCGGGAGCGACGAGCAGTACTTC. Encoded protein: CAISEETSGSDEQYF. This chain connects TRBV10-3 to TRBJ2-7; 12 nucleotides line up with TRBD2. The CDR3 consists of 15 residues. The germline gives CDR1 ENHRY, CDR2 SYGVKD. The junction had 4 bases not matched to a gene; V was cut back by 2 bases and J by 5 bases.

The genes are TRBV6-5 and TRBJ2-5; TRBD1 might be the D (6 bases). The V gene's germline CDR1 is MNHEY and CDR2 SVGAGI. Trimming left V 4 bases short and J 1 base short, with 10 bases between. CDR3 size: 14 residues. The CDR3 DNA sequence: TGTGCCAGCAGTTCCGTGGACAGCCAAGAGACCCAGTACTTC. Translated, it gives CASSSVDSQETQYF.

This clonotype was recorded a few times. This chain joins TRBV29-1 and TRBJ2-5; the D is unclear. In germline, CDR1 is SQVTM, CDR2 ANQGSEA. Trimming stripped 6 bases from V and 3 bases from J, with 14 bases between. The CDR3 consists of 13 residues. The CDR3, as DNA: TGCAGCGTCTCTGGGTTGGACGAAGAGACCCAGTACTTC. Protein: CSVSGLDEETQYF.